The source of this TCR beta chain is a study of CD8+CD57+ T cells in acquired aplastic anemia. Across the study: Sorted CD4+ and CD8+ cell DNA averaged approximately 3.2 ug.

Study-level findings and limits: Some 30 was the count of CD8+ CDR3 sequences that patients shared with controls.

This clonotype has more than one count but fewer than ten. The antigen is unknown. Sequencing involved patients with CD8+CD57+ cell expansion previously shown by flow cytometry. Genomic DNA provided the template from which TCR beta VDJ and CDR3 profiles were obtained. Via MiXCR, TCRdb re-called the reads, giving one row per CDR3 protein. The top ten clones hold about 20% of a sample with hundreds of thousands of distinct CDR3 sequences, approximately 51% of them seen once. Germline V gene data show CDR1 as SGHVS and CDR2 as FNYEAQ. There are 16 residues in the CDR3. The junction had 8 bases not matched to a gene; V was cut back by 1 base and J by 7 bases.

The chain has TRBV7-6 and TRBJ2-1; 9 nucleotides align to TRBD2. Sequencing input: sorted CD4+, CD8+, or CD8+CD57+ T cells (not recorded which) from PBMCs. This receptor was taken from a human donor with aplastic anemia. The CDR3 here is CASSLGRGGLDNEQFF. The CDR3 DNA reads as TGTGCCAGCAGCTTAGGGCGGGGGGGCCTAGATAATGAGCAGTTCTTC.